The 9 T cell receptor beta chains below all came from one sample that was sequenced in a study of T cell responses to AZD1222 COVID-19 vaccine. Only in-frame clones appear in the TCRdb table, and some are missing; sequencing was by immunoSEQ multiplex PCR. The table lists about 85,000 clones, more than 70% of them singletons, with about 2.2% in the top ten. Specimen: peripheral blood, collected on day 0 of AZD1222 vaccination. These receptors were collected from an adult in good health.

The chain employs TRBV18 and TRBJ2-6, with D possibly being TRBD2 (6 bases). Germline V gives CDR1 KGHSH, CDR2 LQKENI. This CDR3 region has 17 residues. Trimming took off 1 base at V and 0 bases at J, with 10 bases between the two ends. The CDR3 sequence is CASSPLGGSSGANVLTF. CDR3 DNA: TGTGCCAGCTCACCACTGGGGGGTTCCTCTGGGGCCAACGTCCTGACTTTC.

The rearrangement joins TRBV6-1 to TRBJ2-7; TRBD2 aligns across 8 bases. The V gene end was trimmed by 0 bases and the J gene end by 4 bases; junction bases not matched to a gene: 8. Germline V gene data show CDR1 as MNHNS and CDR2 as SASEGT. CDR3 size: 16 residues. CDR3 loop: CASSEAPGLGTYEQYF. The CDR3 DNA reads TGTGCCAGCAGTGAAGCGCCGGGACTAGGGACATACGAGCAGTACTTC.

This clone was recorded once. The chain carries TRBV7-2 and TRBJ1-1; D gene uncertain. CDR3 size: 16 residues. Trimming cost V 6 bases and J 1 base, with 18 bases left between them. CDR1 and CDR2 (germline): SGHTA, FQGNSA. The chain's CDR3 is CASRARTGTGNTEAFF. The CDR3 region has the DNA TGTGCCAGCAGGGCCCGGACGGGTACGGGGAACACTGAAGCTTTCTTT.

This chain uses TRBV3-1 (or the pseudogene TRBV3-2) with TRBJ1-2; D is possibly TRBD1 (5 bases). The germline gives CDR1 LGHDT, CDR2 YNNKEL (reference sequence). Deletions cut 3 bases from V and 8 bases from J, with 13 bases between. The CDR3 totals 13 residues. The CDR3 sequence is CASSHQGGNGYTF. The CDR3 DNA sequence: TGTGCCAGCAGCCACCAGGGAGGTAACGGCTACACCTTC.

This clone was recorded a few times. This chain's CDR3 is CASSQEIRTGEAFF. The CDR3 DNA sequence: TGTGCCAGCAGCCAAGAGATTAGGACAGGGGAAGCTTTCTTT. The rearrangement uses TRBV14 and TRBJ1-1, with 8 nucleotides matching TRBD1. J gave up 8 bases and V 0 bases, and 5 bases lay outside the gene matches. Germline V CDR1 and CDR2: SGHDN, FVKESK. This CDR3 contains 14 residues. Full variable domain (remainder filled in from reference TRBV14 and TRBJ1-1): EAGVTQFPSHSVIEKGQTVTLRCDPISGHDNLYWYRRVMGKEIKFLLHFVKESKQDESGMPNNRFLAERTGGTYSTLKVQPAELEDSGVYFCASSQEIRTGEAFFGQGTRLTVV.

The rearrangement uses TRBV7-2 and TRBJ1-1; D is undetermined. Trimming cost V 0 bases and J 3 bases, with 8 bases left between them. The CDR3 has 14 residues. From germline, CDR1 is SGHTA and CDR2 FQGNSA. The CDR3 DNA is TGTGCCAGCAGCTTAGCTGGGCTCCACACTGAAGCTTTCTTT. Translating gives CASSLAGLHTEAFF.

V usage is TRBV7-2 and J usage is TRBJ2-7; D assignment may be TRBD1 or TRBD2 (5 bases each). V was clipped by 4 bases and J by 6 bases, with 19 bases between them. The CDR3 covers 15 residues. Germline loops: CDR1 SGHTA, CDR2 FQGNSA. CDR3 amino acids: CASSSPGTRSREQYF. The DNA of the CDR3 is TGTGCCAGCAGCTCCCCCGGGACCCGTTCGCGCGAGCAGTACTTC.

The V call is TRBV5-4, the J call TRBJ2-6, with 7 bases lining up with TRBD2. V lost 7 bases to trimming and J lost 2 bases; unmatched junction nucleotides: 3. The CDR3 length is 14 residues. Germline V gives CDR1 SGHNT, CDR2 YYREEE (reference sequence). CDR3 sequence reads: CASSLAAGANVLTF. CDR3 nucleotides: TGTGCCAGCTCCCTAGCGGCTGGGGCCAACGTCCTGACTTTC.

This clone was counted once. This rearrangement joins TRBV14 to TRBJ2-7, with 7 bases fitting TRBD1. Germline V gene data show CDR1 as SGHDN and CDR2 as FVKESK. There are 13 residues in the CDR3. With 2 bases clipped from V and 5 bases from J, the junction kept 3 bases outside the gene matches. CDR3 loop: CASSQMTGNEQYF. The CDR3 DNA follows: TGTGCCAGCAGCCAAATGACAGGGAACGAGCAGTACTTC.